This T cell receptor (beta chain) was identified in a study of blood T cell repertoires in COVID-19. In the study overall: Acute and convalescent COVID-19 samples came from the United States, Italy and Spain. T cells, B-cell-depleted T cells, or PBMCs supplied cDNA or gDNA.

In the source study's methods: Estimation of nucleated cell counts relied on the amplification of reference gene primers. The method was immunoSEQ multiplex PCR; TCRdb's version includes in-frame clones alone and lacks a portion of them. V and J calls and clone size are copied from that table; D and trimming were computed from the DNA. This sample carries 470,000 or so clones, approximately 83% of them seen once, and the ten largest clones take roughly 3.2%. Sample: peripheral blood. This clonotype originated in a human donor in a cohort sampled during active COVID-19.

CDR3 in DNA: TGTGCCAGCAGCTTACAGGGGGACGGGAACACTGAAGCTTTCTTT. Amino acid sequence: CASSLQGDGNTEAFF. The chain joins TRBV7-6 to TRBJ1-1; 7 nucleotides agree with TRBD1. The trim removed 2 bases at V and 1 base at J, leaving 4 bases unmatched. This CDR3 has 15 residues. Germline loops: CDR1 SGHVS, CDR2 FNYEAQ.